This T cell receptor beta chain was captured by sequencing in a study of shared clonotypes between healthy human individuals. As defined, naive CD8 cells were CD45RO-negative and positively selected for CCR7, with terminally differentiated effector memory CD45RA+ cells excluded. Across several immunoSEQ plates, the genomic DNA of each subset was split evenly. Clones were sequenced by immunoSEQ multiplex PCR, and TCRdb holds only the in-frame ones, with some missing. The table lists some 2 million clones, approximately 95% of them singletons. Trimming at V came to 4 bases and at J to 3 bases, leaving 6 bases not matched to a gene. Germline CDR1 and CDR2: SEHNR and FQNEAQ (reference sequence). This CDR3 is built from 15 residues. General study results and limits: Rarefaction showed that sequencing of sorted subsets was incomplete (despite large depth). The study found lower generation probabilities in non-shared clonotypes than in those shared by all four donors.

Comment on this clone: Its antigen is not known.

Source material: naive CD8+ T cells sorted from blood. The sequence came from a man in his late teens or twenties in good health. This chain joins TRBV7-9 and TRBJ2-7; the match to TRBD1 covers 10 bases. In DNA, the CDR3 is TGTGCCAGCAGCTCTCCGACAGGGGGCTTCTACGAGCAGTACTTC. Protein: CASSSPTGGFYEQYF. Full variable domain (outside the CDR3, taken from reference TRBV7-9 and TRBJ2-7): DTGVSQNPRHKITKRGQNVTFRCDPISEHNRLYWYRQTLGQGPEFLTYFQNEAQLEKSRLLSDRFSAERPKGSFSTLEIQRTEQGDSAMYLCASSSPTGGFYEQYFGPGTRLTVT.